This passage covers 32 T cell receptor beta chains from one sample sequenced in a study of blood T cells in healthy people across ages. The use of a sample-barcoded 5' primer and a J-beta primer mix characterized a second PCR of about 6 to 11 cycles. TCRdb called the 5' RACE reads again in MiXCR, with one record for every CDR3 protein. The sample yields roughly 680,000 distinct CDR3 sequences, more than 45% seen once. The sequenced sample consisted of blood. Receptors were obtained from an elderly woman in good health.

This clonotype was detected many times. CDR3 amino acids: CASSSRRGLGGYTF. The CDR3 DNA reads TGTGCCAGCAGTTCAAGGAGGGGGCTGGGTGGCTACACCTTC. V and J are TRBV12-3 or TRBV12-4 and TRBJ1-2; the match to TRBD1 covers 7 bases. Unmatched junction bases numbered 9, after V lost 4 bases and J lost 7 bases. The CDR3 spans 14 residues.

This clonotype was seen once. The genes are TRBV18 and TRBJ1-6, with TRBD1 matching over 7 bases. Germline loops: CDR1 KGHSH, CDR2 LQKENI. CDR3 length equals 14 residues. With 1 base clipped from V and 10 bases from J, the junction kept 4 bases outside the gene matches. The CDR3, as DNA: TGTGCCAGCTCACCACGCCAGGGGGACTCACCCCTCCACTTT. Its protein is CASSPRQGDSPLHF.

To note about this clonotype: A much larger clone lies one base from this, so it may be a read error. This chain links TRBV12-3 or TRBV12-4 with TRBJ1-1; D gene ambiguous. The CDR3 runs to 14 residues. Trimming removed 3 bases from V and 0 bases from J, with 8 bases in between. CDR3 in amino acids: CASSLVRLNTEAFF. CDR3 DNA sequence: TGTGCCAGCAGTTTGGTCAGGCTGAACACTGAAGCTTTCTTT.

This clonotype appeared once. V gene TRBV6-5 combines with J gene TRBJ2-1, with 10 bases matching TRBD2. The J call may be mistaken, given a closer DNA end match to TRBJ2-7. Germline CDR1 and CDR2: MNHEY and SVGAGI. The CDR3 sequence is 14 residues long. CDR3 nucleotide sequence: TGTGCCAGCGGGGCTAGCGGGAGAAACAATGAGCAGTACTTC. It specifies CASGASGRNNEQYF.

The chain employs TRBV7-2 and TRBJ2-5; 7 bases align to TRBD2. The V segment lost 1 base and the J segment 7 bases; nucleotides outside the gene matches: 15. Germline CDR1 is SGHTA and CDR2 is FQGNSA. The CDR3 contains 17 residues. The CDR3 loop reads CASSLGSPSGPRWTQYF. In DNA form, the CDR3 reads TGTGCCAGCAGCTTAGGCTCCCCTAGCGGCCCCCGGTGGACCCAGTACTTC.

The chain couples TRBV7-2 to TRBJ2-1; 10 positions agree with TRBD2. The CDR3 is made up of 15 amino acids. V was clipped by 1 base and J by 8 bases; unmatched bases: 5. CDR1 is SGHTA and CDR2 is FQGNSA in the germline V gene. The CDR3 here is CASSLGSGRAYEQFF. The CDR3 region has the DNA TGTGCCAGCAGCTTAGGAAGCGGGAGGGCCTATGAGCAGTTCTTC.

For this clonotype: One end of the junction fails to match germline, which may point to a read error. The V call is TRBV27, the J call TRBJ2-2; 7 bases are a match to TRBD1. Germline-derived CDR1 and CDR2 are MNHEY and SMNVEV (reference sequence). The CDR3 length is 16 residues. Here the CDR3 reads CTSSLRTGKVTGELFF. CDR3 DNA: TGTACCAGCAGTCTGAGGACAGGAAAGGTCACCGGGGAGCTGTTTTTT.

This clonotype was observed at least ten times. V is TRBV11-2 and J is TRBJ1-2; 10 nucleotides line up with TRBD1. V was clipped by 6 bases and J by 9 bases; unmatched bases: 7. CDR1 is SGHAT, CDR2 FQNNGV, per germline. CDR3 size: 13 residues. CDR3 bases: TGTGCCAGCAGACCAATGACAGGGGGCAGCTACACCTTC. Its protein is CASRPMTGGSYTF.

The chain employs TRBV18 and TRBJ2-1; D might be TRBD1 or TRBD2, each matching 5 bases. V lost 3 bases to trimming and J lost 8 bases, with 14 bases between them. There are 14 residues in the CDR3. CDR1 and CDR2 (germline): KGHSH, LQKENI. Written as DNA, the CDR3 is TGTGCCAGCTCACCCCGGGCAGGGACCGATGAGCAGTTCTTC. Encoded protein: CASSPRAGTDEQFF.

Comments on this clonotype: A much larger clone sits a single nucleotide away, making a read error possible. The rearrangement uses TRBV5-1 and TRBJ2-1, with TRBD2 as a possible D gene (5 bases). The V gene lost 5 bases and the J gene lost 2 bases, with 14 bases spanning the gap. The CDR3 extends over 15 amino acids. CDR1 SGHRS and CDR2 YFSETQ come from the germline V gene. Here the CDR3 DNA reads TGCGCCAGCAGTCCCGGAGCGGCCCCCTACAATGAGCAGTTCTTC. Amino acids: CASSPGAAPYNEQFF.

This clonotype appeared a few times. The rearrangement joins TRBV10-3 to TRBJ2-1, with D perhaps TRBD2 (6 bases). Judging by the DNA end, TRBJ2-7 fits better; the J call may be wrong. The CDR3 is 15 amino acids. In germline, CDR1 is ENHRY, CDR2 SYGVKD. The CDR3 DNA sequence: TGTGCCATCAGGGGCGGGAAGGGCTCCTACAATGAGCAGTACTTC. Protein: CAIRGGKGSYNEQYF.

The sample holds many counts of this clonotype. The chain uses TRBV6-5 and TRBJ2-1; D ambiguous. The germline V gene encodes CDR1 MNHEY and CDR2 SVGAGI. The CDR3 is 14 residues long. The ends were cut back, 6 bases at V and 0 bases at J, with 9 bases in the middle. The CDR3 loop is CASSTLGSYNEQFF. The CDR3 DNA reads as TGTGCCAGCAGCACGTTGGGCTCCTACAATGAGCAGTTCTTC.

This sequence joins TRBV20-1 and TRBJ2-7; TRBD2 matches 10 bases. The trim removed 3 bases at V and 7 bases at J, leaving 12 bases unmatched. This CDR3 spans 15 amino acids. The germline CDR1 and CDR2 sequences are DFQATT and SNEGSKA (reference sequence). The CDR3 loop is CSASWGTSVYSEQYF. The CDR3 region has the DNA TGCAGTGCTAGTTGGGGGACTAGCGTCTACAGTGAGCAGTACTTC.

As for this clonotype: The junction departs from the called germline gene at one end, perhaps through a read error. The chain carries TRBV20-1 and TRBJ1-2, with 8 bases fitting TRBD1. The CDR3 length is 14 residues. Germline V lookup: CDR1 DFQATT, CDR2 SNEGSKA (reference sequence). DNA of the CDR3: TGCAGTACTAGACAGAACAGGGGGAACTATGGCTACACCTTC. Residues: CSTRQNRGNYGYTF.

This clonotype was seen repeatedly, ten times or more. The rearrangement uses TRBV12-3 or TRBV12-4 and TRBJ2-5; D gene ambiguous. V was cut by 5 bases and J by 4 bases, with 8 bases left in between. The CDR3 consists of 12 residues. The chain's CDR3 is CASSLRVETQYF. The CDR3 nucleotides read TGTGCCAGCAGTCTTAGGGTAGAGACCCAGTACTTC.

This clonotype was detected many times. The chain joins TRBV20-1 to TRBJ2-1, with D perhaps TRBD1 (5 bases). The CDR3 is made up of 15 amino acids. The V gene's germline CDR1 is DFQATT and CDR2 SNEGSKA (reference sequence). V was clipped by 0 bases and J by 5 bases, with 14 bases between them. CDR3 protein: CSARDLTVANNEQFF. CDR3 coding DNA: TGCAGTGCTAGAGACCTGACAGTCGCTAACAATGAGCAGTTCTTC.

This clonotype was counted at least ten times. V gene TRBV5-1 combines with J gene TRBJ2-4; D ambiguous. V lost 4 bases to trimming and J lost 0 bases, with 14 bases between them. The CDR3 extends over 16 amino acids. The germline V gene encodes CDR1 SGHRS and CDR2 YFSETQ. The CDR3 region has the DNA TGCGCCAGCAGCAACGGACGGTCTCTAGCCAAAAACATTCAGTACTTC. This encodes CASSNGRSLAKNIQYF.

The gene calls are TRBV14 and TRBJ2-7; possibly TRBD1 for D (6 bases). Trimming removed 5 bases from V and 2 bases from J, with 13 bases in between. The length of the CDR3 is 14 residues. CDR1 is SGHDN and CDR2 is FVKESK in the germline V gene. The CDR3 sequence is CASSSWTAAYEQYF. CDR3 nucleotide sequence: TGTGCCAGCAGCTCTTGGACAGCCGCCTACGAGCAGTACTTC.

In its sample, this clonotype was seen a few times. The gene calls are TRBV18 and TRBJ2-3; TRBD1 or TRBD2 may be the D gene (5 bases each). Germline values: CDR1 KGHSH, CDR2 LQKENI. The CDR3 consists of 13 residues. V was shortened by 7 bases and J by 6 bases, with 14 bases between the two germline ends. In nucleotides, the CDR3 is TGTGCCAGCTATGCGACCGGGGCGGATACGCAGTATTTT. This translates into CASYATGADTQYF.

This clonotype was detected a few times. The chain couples TRBV10-3 to TRBJ2-1; 10 nucleotides line up with TRBD1. The DNA end lines up better with TRBJ2-7; the J call may be wrong. The CDR3 runs to 15 residues. The germline V gene encodes CDR1 ENHRY and CDR2 SYGVKD. CDR3 protein: CAIRSGTGVYNEQYF. CDR3 DNA sequence: TGTGCCATCAGGTCCGGGACAGGGGTGTACAATGAGCAGTACTTC.

The chain recombines TRBV6-2 or TRBV6-3 with TRBJ2-7; D might be TRBD1 or TRBD2, each matching 5 bases. The V end was cut by 7 bases, the J end by 2 bases, with 15 bases between. The CDR3 is 14 amino acids. Germline V gene lookup returns CDR1 MNHEY and CDR2 SVGEGT. The CDR3 coding sequence is TGTGCCAGCAACCCCCGGGACGCAACCTACGAGCAGTACTTC. Encoded protein: CASNPRDATYEQYF.

The chain recombines TRBV5-1 with TRBJ2-5, with 11 bases fitting TRBD1. Germline CDR1 is SGHRS and CDR2 is YFSETQ. This CDR3 comprises 15 residues. J lost 4 bases, V lost 5 bases, and 7 bases had no gene match. CDR3 DNA sequence: TGCGCCAGCAGACCTTGGACAGGGGGCGCAGAGACCCAGTACTTC. Translation: CASRPWTGGAETQYF.

This clonotype has a single count. The chain carries TRBV7-9 and TRBJ1-2; TRBD1 agrees at 8 bases. This CDR3 is 14 amino acids long. Trimming at V came to 8 bases and at J to 2 bases, leaving 7 bases not matched to a gene. CDR1 is SEHNR and CDR2 is FQNEAQ in the germline V gene (reference sequence). CDR3 sequence: CASEQGGENYGYTF. The CDR3 nucleotides are TGTGCCAGCGAACAGGGGGGAGAAAACTATGGCTACACCTTC.

V is TRBV4-3 and J is TRBJ2-1; TRBD2 might be the D (6 bases). The CDR3 sequence is 14 residues long. Between the trimmed V and J ends, which lost 4 bases and 8 bases, there was a span of 15 bases. Germline V gene sequence: CDR1 LGHNA, CDR2 YSLEER. For the CDR3, the DNA is TGCGCCAGCAGCCTTGCGGGGCTAAACGATGAGCAGTTCTTC. Translated: CASSLAGLNDEQFF.

CDR3 sequence (DNA): TGCGCCAGCAGCTCGACGGTAACGGGTTTAGACCCAACCTCCTACGAGCAGTACTTC. This codes for CASSSTVTGLDPTSYEQYF. This chain links TRBV5-1 with TRBJ2-7; D is undetermined. V was trimmed by 3 bases and J by 0 bases, leaving 25 bases between them. The CDR3 runs 19 residues. CDR1 and CDR2 from the germline V gene are SGHRS and YFSETQ.

This clonotype was detected only a few times. A single base separates this from a much larger clone, so it may be a read error. The chain links TRBV7-9 to TRBJ2-5; D uncertain. V was clipped by 5 bases and J by 11 bases, with 18 bases between them. This CDR3 is built from 13 residues. From germline, CDR1 is SEHNR and CDR2 FQNEAQ (reference sequence). The CDR3 spells CASSGLLSNEQYF. CDR3 nucleotide sequence: TGTGCCAGCAGCGGCCTTCTTTCCAATGAGCAGTACTTC.

This clonotype was found once. The chain is built from TRBV30 and TRBJ1-6; 7 nucleotides match TRBD1. The CDR3 runs to 16 residues. J gave up 5 bases and V 4 bases, and 11 bases lay outside the gene matches. Germline CDR1 reads GTSNPN; CDR2 reads SVGIG (reference sequence). CDR3 DNA sequence: TGTGCCTGGACCCCTGCCCACACAGGGGATAATTCACCCCTCCACTTT. It yields the protein CAWTPAHTGDNSPLHF. The complete variable domain, with remaining parts taken from reference TRBV30 and TRBJ1-6, reads SQTIHQWPATLVQPVGSPLSLECTVEGTSNPNLYWYRQAAGRGLQLLFYSVGIGQISSEVPQNLSASRPQDRQFILSSKKLLLSDSGFYLCAWTPAHTGDNSPLHFGNGTRLTVT.

The V gene is TRBV7-2, the J gene TRBJ2-1, with 7 positions matching TRBD1. This CDR3 is 15 amino acids long. V dropped 3 bases and J dropped 8; count of bases not matched to a gene: 10. CDR1 is SGHTA and CDR2 is FQGNSA in the germline V gene. The CDR3 DNA sequence: TGTGCCAGCAGCTTCGCCCCAGGGGGATTAGATGAGCAGTTCTTC. This gives the protein CASSFAPGGLDEQFF.

This clonotype was observed many times. V is TRBV18 and J is TRBJ2-1; 7 bases agree with TRBD1. The ends lost 4 bases at V and 6 bases at J; junction bases unmatched: 9. The CDR3 covers 15 residues. Germline V gene data show CDR1 as KGHSH and CDR2 as LQKENI. CDR3 sequence reads: CASSLGQSKANEQFF. DNA of the CDR3: TGTGCCAGCTCACTGGGACAGAGTAAGGCCAATGAGCAGTTCTTC.

Concerning this clonotype itself: This may stem from a read error, because a much larger clone lies one nucleotide away. The chain employs TRBV20-1 and TRBJ2-1; maybe TRBD2 (5 bases). The germline V gene has CDR1 DFQATT and CDR2 SNEGSKA (reference sequence). Trimming took off 3 bases at V and 1 base at J, with 13 bases between the two ends. The CDR3 sequence is 15 residues long. The CDR3 sequence is CSARVLRGSYNEQFF. In DNA, the CDR3 is TGCAGTGCTAGGGTTCTACGAGGGTCCTACAATGAGCAGTTCTTC.

The gene calls are TRBV6-1 and TRBJ2-3; D gene ambiguous. This CDR3 region has 13 residues. Trimming cost V 2 bases and J 6 bases, with 9 bases left between them. CDR1 MNHNS and CDR2 SASEGT come from the germline V gene. This CDR3 reads CASSENPVDTQYF. CDR3 DNA: TGTGCCAGCAGTGAAAATCCTGTGGATACGCAGTATTTT.

Details on this clonotype: It may be a read error: a sequence one base away is much more abundant. The chain couples TRBV7-9 to TRBJ2-5, with D perhaps matching TRBD2 (7 bases). CDR1 is SEHNR and CDR2 is FQNEAQ in the germline V gene (reference sequence). The CDR3 is 15 residues long. Trimming cost V 6 bases and J 11 bases, with 25 bases left between them. CDR3: CASRSAGGGYNEQYF. In DNA form, the CDR3 reads TGTGCCAGCAGGTCCGCGGGCGGGGGCTACAATGAGCAGTACTTC.